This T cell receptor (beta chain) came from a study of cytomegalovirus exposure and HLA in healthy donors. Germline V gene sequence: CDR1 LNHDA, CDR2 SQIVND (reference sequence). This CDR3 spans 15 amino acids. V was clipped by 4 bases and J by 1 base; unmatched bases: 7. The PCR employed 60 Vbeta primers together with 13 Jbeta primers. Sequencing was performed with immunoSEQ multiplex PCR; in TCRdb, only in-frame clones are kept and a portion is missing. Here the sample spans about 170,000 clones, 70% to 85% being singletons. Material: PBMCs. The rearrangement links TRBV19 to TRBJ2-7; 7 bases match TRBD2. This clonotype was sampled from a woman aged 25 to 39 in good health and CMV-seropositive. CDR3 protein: CASSSSSGRSYEQYF. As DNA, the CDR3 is TGTGCCAGTAGTAGCTCTAGCGGAAGGTCCTACGAGCAGTACTTC.